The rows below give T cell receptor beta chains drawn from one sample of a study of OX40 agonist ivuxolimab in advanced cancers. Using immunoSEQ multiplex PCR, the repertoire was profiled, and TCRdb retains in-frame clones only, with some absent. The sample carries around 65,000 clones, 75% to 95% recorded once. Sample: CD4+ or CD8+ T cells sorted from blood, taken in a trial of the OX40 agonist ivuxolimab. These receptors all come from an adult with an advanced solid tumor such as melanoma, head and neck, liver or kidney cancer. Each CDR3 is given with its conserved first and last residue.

CASSEKLAGNYNEQFF	TRBV10-1	16	TRBJ2-1
CASSPLPRGRNPNIQYF	TRBV27	17	TRBJ2-4
CASSQEGGATTEAFF	TRBV14	15	TRBJ1-1
CASSLGAGRNTEAFF	TRBV7-9	15	TRBJ1-1
CATHSAVDTQYF	TRBV15	12	TRBJ2-3
CASSLEGLAGLNEQFF	TRBV5-4	16	TRBJ2-1
CASSLGGGSRQPQHF	TRBV27	15	TRBJ1-5
CASSLGTEGKLFF	TRBV27	13	TRBJ1-4
CASSIFPGRAYEQYF	TRBV19	15	TRBJ2-7
CASSSPLAGGLTGELFF	TRBV27	17	TRBJ2-2
CASSPMGGSGANVLTF	TRBV7-9	16	TRBJ2-6
CASSSQGGNQPQHF	TRBV7-6	14	TRBJ1-5
CASSPPGLGGGEQFF	TRBV27	15	TRBJ2-1
CASSASGRGEQYF	TRBV9	13	TRBJ2-7
CSATGGLSSYEQYF	TRBV29-1	14	TRBJ2-7
CASSMSRGKYEQYF	TRBV5-5	14	TRBJ2-7
CASSDGGSTDTQYF	TRBV10-2	14	TRBJ2-3
CASSLGQGGNTIYF	TRBV7-6	14	TRBJ1-3
CASSHHLRESSYEQYF	TRBV13	16	NA
CASSLGLGVLLYNEQFF	TRBV5-1	17	TRBJ2-1
CASSLGLRTSGDEQYF	TRBV11-2	16	TRBJ2-7
CASSQGSQQQYNEQFF	TRBV2	16	TRBJ2-1
CASSLGGVGGYTF	TRBV27	13	TRBJ1-2
CASSSPQGKETQYF	TRBV28	14	TRBJ2-5
CASSLGLAGLEQFF	TRBV9	14	TRBJ2-1
CASSTSGSNEQFF	TRBV9	13	TRBJ2-1
CASSLGSTEAFF	TRBV7-2	12	TRBJ1-1
CASSQGTGSSYEQYF	TRBV14	15	TRBJ2-7
CASSYSGTGHQPQHF	TRBV6-6	15	TRBJ1-5
CASSPWGQGSYEQYF	TRBV7-2	15	TRBJ2-7
CASSPFRVWDTQYF	TRBV14	14	TRBJ2-3
CASSQEAGEGYEQYF	TRBV4-3	15	TRBJ2-7
CASSARGTYEQYF	TRBV7-9	13	TRBJ2-7
CASSLGRVPGETQYF	TRBV13	15	TRBJ2-5
CASSIVANTGELFF	TRBV19	14	TRBJ2-2
CASSLTSGANNEQFF	TRBV4-1	15	TRBJ2-1
CASSPSGGSYGYTF	TRBV27	14	TRBJ1-2
CASSENSGTGYEQYF	TRBV10-1	15	TRBJ2-7
CASSLTGGWSLGGTDTQYF	TRBV5-4	19	TRBJ2-3
CASSIDRGSEQFF	TRBV9	13	TRBJ2-1
CASSYQGARDGYTF	TRBV6-1	14	TRBJ1-2
CATSYEPGLNSNQPQHF	TRBV15	17	TRBJ1-5
CASSQDRISGNADTQYF	TRBV4-2	17	TRBJ2-3
CASSRTGIGQPQHF	TRBV27	14	TRBJ1-5
CASSESTLSSYEQYF	TRBV5-1	15	TRBJ2-7
CASSFRTSGSTDTQYF	TRBV27	16	TRBJ2-3
CATLSPAGQNTGELFF	TRBV2	16	TRBJ2-2
CASSLGGLVKGNYEQYF	TRBV7-2	17	TRBJ2-7